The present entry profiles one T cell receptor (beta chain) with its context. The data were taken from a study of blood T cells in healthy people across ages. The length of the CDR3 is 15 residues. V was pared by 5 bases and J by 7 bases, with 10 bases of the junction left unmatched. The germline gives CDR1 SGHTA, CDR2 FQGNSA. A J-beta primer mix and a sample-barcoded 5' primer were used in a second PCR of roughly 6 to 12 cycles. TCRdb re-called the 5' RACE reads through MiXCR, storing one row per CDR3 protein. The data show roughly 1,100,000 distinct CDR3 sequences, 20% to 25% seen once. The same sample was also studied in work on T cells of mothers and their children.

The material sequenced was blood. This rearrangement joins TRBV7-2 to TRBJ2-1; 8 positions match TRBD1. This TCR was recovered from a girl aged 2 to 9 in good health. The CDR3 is CASSPPPGGWNEQFF. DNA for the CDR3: TGTGCCAGCAGCCCTCCCCCAGGGGGCTGGAATGAGCAGTTCTTC.